Following are 24 T cell receptor beta chains from one sample sequenced in a study of cytomegalovirus exposure and HLA in healthy donors. Primers: 60 Vbeta forward and 13 Jbeta reverse. Sequencing used immunoSEQ multiplex PCR; TCRdb keeps in-frame clones, though not all of them. The sample includes over 110,000 clones, around 80% seen only once; the top ten take around 4.1%. Sequences were obtained from PBMCs. Every receptor here comes from a man aged 35 to 55 in good health and CMV-seronegative.

V is TRBV18 and J is TRBJ2-5; 8 bases line up with TRBD1. TRBJ2-7 explains the end of the DNA better; the J call may be wrong. This CDR3 has 14 residues. Per germline, CDR1 KGHSH and CDR2 LQKENI. The CDR3 here is CASSRPGQEYEQYF. In nucleotides, the CDR3 is TGTGCCAGCTCACGTCCGGGACAGGAATACGAGCAGTACTTC.

The genes are TRBV28 and TRBJ1-5; D perhaps matches TRBD1 (5 bases). CDR3 size: 15 residues. CDR1 and CDR2 (germline): MDHEN, SYDVKM. V lost 3 bases and J lost 5, with 14 bases in between. CDR3 DNA sequence: TGTGCCAGCAGTTTGGGGGGGGGAGACGATCAGCCCCAGCATTTT. Translated, it gives CASSLGGGDDQPQHF.

V and J are TRBV5-6 and TRBJ1-1; D remains ambiguous. Trimming removed 6 bases from V and 3 bases from J, with 15 bases in between. The CDR3 is made up of 14 amino acids. The germline V gene encodes CDR1 SGHDT and CDR2 YYEEEE. Written as DNA, the CDR3 is TGTGCCAGCAACCCGAGGAAGGTTTACACTGAAGCTTTCTTT. Translation gives CASNPRKVYTEAFF.

J is TRBJ2-7 and V is TRBV19, with D perhaps matching TRBD1 (5 bases). From germline, CDR1 is LNHDA and CDR2 SQIVND (reference sequence). The V and J ends lost 5 bases and 1 base respectively, with 12 bases between them. The CDR3 has 14 residues. The CDR3 protein is CASSVDINSYEQYF. The CDR3 DNA follows: TGTGCCAGTAGTGTGGACATCAATTCCTACGAGCAGTACTTC.

The chain combines TRBV7-3 with TRBJ1-1; TRBD1 agrees at 12 bases. Germline V gives CDR1 SGHTA, CDR2 FQGTGA. J lost 1 base, V lost 5 bases, and 5 bases had no gene match. The CDR3 runs 16 residues. The CDR3 sequence: CASSDPGQGANTEAFF. CDR3 sequence (DNA): TGTGCCAGCAGCGACCCGGGACAGGGGGCGAACACTGAAGCTTTCTTT.

CDR3: CASSETGRGIGELFF. The CDR3 DNA is TGCGCCAGCAGTGAGACGGGCAGGGGGATCGGGGAGCTGTTTTTT. The chain is built from TRBV10-1 and TRBJ2-2; TRBD1 aligns across 7 bases. With 2 bases clipped from V and 7 bases from J, the junction kept 7 bases outside the gene matches. The CDR3 has 15 residues. The germline V gene encodes CDR1 WNHNN and CDR2 SYGVQD (reference sequence).

This chain connects TRBV4-1 to TRBJ2-5, with TRBD1 as a possible D gene (5 bases). The J call is uncertain, as TRBJ2-7 better fits the DNA end. In germline, CDR1 is MGHRA, CDR2 YSYEKL. The CDR3 contains 12 residues. CDR3 loop: CASSLREDEQYF. CDR3 DNA sequence: TGCGCCAGCAGCCTCAGGGAAGACGAGCAGTACTTC.

There are a few counts of this clone. The chain uses TRBV10-3 and TRBJ1-6, with 9 bases that match TRBD1. CDR1 is ENHRY, CDR2 SYGVKD, per germline. This CDR3 has 15 amino acids. Trimming took 7 bases from V and 10 from J; bases not matched to a gene: 11. Written as DNA, the CDR3 is TGTGCCATCACTAATATTACAGGGGGCTTATCACCCCTCCACTTT. This codes for CAITNITGGLSPLHF.

The CDR3 DNA sequence: TGTGCCAGCAGCGTACGGGTCGGGGGGGCCGAGGAAACAGATACGCAGTATTTT. Translated: CASSVRVGGAEETDTQYF. The rearrangement joins TRBV9 to TRBJ2-3; 8 bases are a match to TRBD2. The germline V gene has CDR1 SGDLS and CDR2 YYNGEE. V lost 1 base and J lost 3; bases outside the gene matches: 13. This CDR3 has 18 amino acids.

The chain is built from TRBV5-4 and TRBJ2-3; 12 bases are shared with TRBD1. The ends lost 5 bases at V and 3 bases at J; junction bases unmatched: 13. The germline V gene has CDR1 SGHNT and CDR2 YYREEE (reference sequence). The CDR3 runs to 18 residues. Written as DNA, the CDR3 is TGTGCCAGCAGAGCCGGGACAGGGGGCGCCCCTCTGACAGATACGCAGTATTTT. This gives the protein CASRAGTGGAPLTDTQYF.

The rearrangement joins TRBV5-1 to TRBJ2-5; tentatively, D is TRBD1 (5 bases). The CDR3 is 14 amino acids. With 2 bases removed from V and 4 bases from J, the gap between germline ends came to 12 bases. Germline V CDR1 and CDR2: SGHRS, YFSETQ. This chain's CDR3 is CASSFEGQGETQYF. CDR3 DNA: TGCGCCAGCAGCTTCGAAGGCCAGGGAGAGACCCAGTACTTC.

The chain links TRBV19 to TRBJ1-4, with 7 bases matching TRBD1. The V and J ends lost 6 bases and 0 bases, in that order; junction bases with no gene match: 4. The CDR3 runs 15 residues. CDR1 LNHDA and CDR2 SQIVND come from the germline V gene (reference sequence). The CDR3 loop is CASRLDRATNEKLFF. CDR3 nucleotides: TGTGCCAGTAGGCTCGACAGGGCAACTAATGAAAAACTGTTTTTT.

The chain couples TRBV5-1 to TRBJ1-5; TRBD1 is a possible D gene (6 bases). The CDR3 has 16 amino acids. Germline-derived CDR1 and CDR2 are SGHRS and YFSETQ. The V end lost 0 bases, the J end lost 0 bases, and 10 bases lay between the germline ends. The CDR3 here is CASSLGGPDSNQPQHF. The CDR3 nucleotides read TGCGCCAGCAGCTTGGGGGGGCCCGATAGCAATCAGCCCCAGCATTTT.

The V call is TRBV6-1, the J call TRBJ2-6, with 8 nucleotides matching TRBD1. Germline V gives CDR1 MNHNS, CDR2 SASEGT. Unmatched junction bases numbered 7, after V lost 10 bases and J lost 2 bases. This CDR3 spans 15 amino acids. CDR3 DNA: TGTGCCACTACGACAGGGGCGACTGGGGCCAACGTCCTGACTTTC. This gives the protein CATTTGATGANVLTF.

This clone was seen just once. This chain joins TRBV20-1 and TRBJ1-1, with 9 bases that match TRBD1. Trimming took 5 bases from V and 10 from J; bases not matched to a gene: 5. Germline CDR1 is DFQATT and CDR2 is SNEGSKA (reference sequence). The CDR3 has 11 amino acids. CDR3 DNA: TGCAGTGCTCCGGGACAGGGTGGAGCTTTCTTT. Translated, it gives CSAPGQGGAFF.

The rearrangement joins TRBV29-1 to TRBJ2-7; 7 bases line up with TRBD1. V shed 5 bases, J shed 5 bases, and the junction held 12 bases outside the gene matches. Germline assignment: CDR1 SQVTM and CDR2 ANQGSEA. This CDR3 has 14 residues. The CDR3 nucleotides read TGCAGCGTTAGTCCGAGACAGGGTAACAACGAGCAGTACTTC. Translating it yields CSVSPRQGNNEQYF.

The CDR3: CASSTTSGANTGELFF. The CDR3 nucleotides are TGCGCCAGCAGCACGACTAGCGGGGCGAACACCGGGGAGCTGTTTTTT. This chain joins TRBV5-1 and TRBJ2-2; 11 positions match TRBD2. This CDR3 spans 16 amino acids. Per the germline V gene, CDR1 is SGHRS and CDR2 is YFSETQ. Germline trimming cut 4 bases from V and 0 bases from J; bases unmatched to any gene: 2.

About this clone itself: This same CDR3 is encoded by further DNA sequences in the sample. The rearrangement links TRBV19 to TRBJ1-6; 9 nucleotides align to TRBD1. Germline V gene sequence: CDR1 LNHDA, CDR2 SQIVND (reference sequence). The CDR3 has 13 residues. J lost 8 bases, V lost 8 bases, and 4 bases had no gene match. The CDR3 spells CASEDRGHSPLHF. CDR3 nucleotide sequence: TGTGCCAGTGAGGACAGGGGTCATTCACCCCTCCACTTT.

This chain links TRBV19 with TRBJ1-4; D is possibly TRBD1 (5 bases). The CDR3 contains 13 residues. Trimming left V 9 bases short and J 3 bases short, with 11 bases between. Germline V lookup: CDR1 LNHDA, CDR2 SQIVND (reference sequence). CDR3 sequence: CASAGGANEKLFF. CDR3 coding DNA: TGTGCCAGCGCGGGGGGGGCTAATGAAAAACTGTTTTTT.

This rearrangement joins TRBV27 to TRBJ1-4; TRBD1 aligns across 9 bases. Germline V CDR1 and CDR2: MNHEY, SMNVEV (reference sequence). The CDR3 runs to 14 residues. Losses at the gene ends were 7 bases for V and 5 bases for J; bases not matched to a gene: 5. The chain's CDR3 is CASKTGTGNEKLFF. The CDR3, as DNA: TGTGCCAGCAAGACCGGGACAGGGAATGAAAAACTGTTTTTT.

In its sample, this clone was seen a few times. V gene TRBV4-3 combines with J gene TRBJ1-1; 7 bases are shared with TRBD1. The CDR3 runs to 15 residues. In germline, CDR1 is LGHNA, CDR2 YSLEER. J gave up 1 base and V 0 bases, and 2 bases lay outside the gene matches. CDR3 region: CASSQDRGRNTEAFF. CDR3 bases: TGCGCCAGCAGCCAAGACAGGGGGAGGAACACTGAAGCTTTCTTT.

The chain carries TRBV5-1 and TRBJ1-3; TRBD1 agrees at 8 bases. The V gene end was trimmed by 5 bases and the J gene end by 8 bases; junction bases not matched to a gene: 6. The CDR3 length is 13 residues. Germline V CDR1 and CDR2: SGHRS, YFSETQ. CDR3 residues: CASRPGQADTIYF. CDR3 in DNA: TGCGCCAGCAGGCCGGGACAGGCGGACACCATATATTTT.

The chain uses TRBV2 and TRBJ1-5, with D perhaps matching TRBD1 (5 bases). Trimming left V 6 bases short and J 0 bases short, with 12 bases between. CDR1 and CDR2 (germline): SNHLY, FYNNEI. The CDR3 sequence is 15 residues long. The CDR3 protein is CASRKDTNSNQPQHF. The CDR3, as DNA: TGTGCCAGCAGAAAGGACACCAATAGCAATCAGCCCCAGCATTTT.

V and J are TRBV5-4 and TRBJ2-3; no clear D. This CDR3 has 13 amino acids. Trimming cost V 4 bases and J 0 bases, with 6 bases left between them. In germline, CDR1 is SGHNT, CDR2 YYREEE (reference sequence). CDR3 protein: CASSPTSTDTQYF. CDR3 sequence (DNA): TGTGCCAGCAGCCCAACTAGCACAGATACGCAGTATTTT.